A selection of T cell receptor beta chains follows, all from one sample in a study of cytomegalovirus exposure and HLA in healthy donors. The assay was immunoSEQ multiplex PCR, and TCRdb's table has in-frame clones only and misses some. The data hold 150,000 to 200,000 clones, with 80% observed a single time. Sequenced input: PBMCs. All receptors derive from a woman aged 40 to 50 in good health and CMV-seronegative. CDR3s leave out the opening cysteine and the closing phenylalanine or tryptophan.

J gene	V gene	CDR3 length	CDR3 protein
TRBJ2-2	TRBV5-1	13	ASSIRTSETGELF
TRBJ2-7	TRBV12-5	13	ASGLVAGGVYEQY
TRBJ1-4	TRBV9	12	ASSVAQGAEKLF
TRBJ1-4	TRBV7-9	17	ASSLRFGRAGATNEKLF
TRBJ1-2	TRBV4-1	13	ASSQDLTVGYGYT
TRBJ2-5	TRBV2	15	ASSVGASGRPQETQY
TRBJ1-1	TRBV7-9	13	ASSLEGQGASEAF
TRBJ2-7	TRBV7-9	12	ASTLPGQGYEQY
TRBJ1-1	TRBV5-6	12	ASSFQGRKAEAF
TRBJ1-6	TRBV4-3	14	ASSQDSPINNSPLH
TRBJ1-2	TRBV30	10	AWSVVGGGYT
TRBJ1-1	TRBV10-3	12	AISQDSTDTEAF
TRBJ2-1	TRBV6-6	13	ASRPTGFPYNEQF
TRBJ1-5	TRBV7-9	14	ASSPGTVDSNQPQH
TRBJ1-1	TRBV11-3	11	ASVIQGGSEAF
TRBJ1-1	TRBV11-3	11	ASGQGAMVEAF
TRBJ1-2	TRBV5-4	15	ASSLARDTSTNYGYT
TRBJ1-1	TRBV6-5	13	ASNRAGGAGTEAF
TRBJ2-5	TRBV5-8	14	ASSVGLAGVQETQY
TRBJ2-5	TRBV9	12	ASSPGTGSETQY
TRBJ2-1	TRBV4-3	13	ASSQSLAGVNEQF
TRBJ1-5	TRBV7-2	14	ASSWGQGISNQPQH
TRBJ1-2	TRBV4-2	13	ASSQNYREGYGYT
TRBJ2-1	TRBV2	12	ASRPLAGVNEQF
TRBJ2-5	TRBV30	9	AWDGGADRN
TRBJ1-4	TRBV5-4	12	ATTKQGVNEKLF
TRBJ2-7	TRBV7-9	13	ASSLVLGQTYEQY
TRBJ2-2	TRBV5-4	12	ASSSGQGGGELF
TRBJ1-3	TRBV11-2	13	ASSLDSSSGNTIY
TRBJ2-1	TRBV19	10	ASSMEYNEQF
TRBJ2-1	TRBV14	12	ASSQGLAGAEQF
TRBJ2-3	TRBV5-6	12	ASSVAQGADTQY
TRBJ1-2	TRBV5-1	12	ASSPDRASRGYT
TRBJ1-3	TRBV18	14	ASSPEGASSGNTIY
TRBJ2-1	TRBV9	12	ASSVGSVSGRNV
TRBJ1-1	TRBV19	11	ASSITLSTEAF
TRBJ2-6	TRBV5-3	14	ARSTRQTSGANVLT
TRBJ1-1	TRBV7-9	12	ASSPYLDSSEAF
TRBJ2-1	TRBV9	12	ASSVAGGLNEQF
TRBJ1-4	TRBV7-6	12	ASRSRTGDEKLF